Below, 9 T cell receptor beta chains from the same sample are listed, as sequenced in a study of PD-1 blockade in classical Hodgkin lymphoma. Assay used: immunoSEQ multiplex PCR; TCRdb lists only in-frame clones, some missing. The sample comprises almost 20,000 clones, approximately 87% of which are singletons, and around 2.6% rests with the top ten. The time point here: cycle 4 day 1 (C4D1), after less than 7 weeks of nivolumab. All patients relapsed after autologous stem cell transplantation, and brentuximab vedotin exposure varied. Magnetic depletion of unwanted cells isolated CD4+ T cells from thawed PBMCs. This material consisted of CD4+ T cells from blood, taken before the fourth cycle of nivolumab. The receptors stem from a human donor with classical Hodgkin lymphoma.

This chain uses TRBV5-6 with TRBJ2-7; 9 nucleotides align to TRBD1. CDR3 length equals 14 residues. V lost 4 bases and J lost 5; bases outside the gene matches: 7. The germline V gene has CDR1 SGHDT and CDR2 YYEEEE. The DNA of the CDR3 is TGTGCCAGCAGCGGACAGGGGCCGCTCGACGAGCAGTACTTC. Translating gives CASSGQGPLDEQYF.

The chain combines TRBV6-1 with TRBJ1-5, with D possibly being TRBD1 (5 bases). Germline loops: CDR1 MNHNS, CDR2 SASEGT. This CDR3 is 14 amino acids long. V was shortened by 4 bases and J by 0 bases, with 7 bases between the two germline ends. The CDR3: CASSGDFSNQPQHF. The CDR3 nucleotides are TGTGCCAGCAGTGGGGACTTTAGCAATCAGCCCCAGCATTTT.

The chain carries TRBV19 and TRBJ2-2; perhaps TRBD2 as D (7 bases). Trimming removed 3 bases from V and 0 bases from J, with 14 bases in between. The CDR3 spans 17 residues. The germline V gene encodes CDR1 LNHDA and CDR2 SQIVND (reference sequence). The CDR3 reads CASSIKGGAANTGELFF. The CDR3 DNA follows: TGTGCCAGTAGTATCAAGGGGGGGGCAGCGAACACCGGGGAGCTGTTTTTT.

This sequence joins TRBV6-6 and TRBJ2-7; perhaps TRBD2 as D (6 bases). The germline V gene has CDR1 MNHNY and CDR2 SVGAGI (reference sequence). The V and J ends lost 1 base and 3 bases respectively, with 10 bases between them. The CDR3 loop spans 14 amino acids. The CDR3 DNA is TGTGCCAGCAGTTACTATCGGGAGTACTACGAGCAGTACTTC. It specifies CASSYYREYYEQYF.

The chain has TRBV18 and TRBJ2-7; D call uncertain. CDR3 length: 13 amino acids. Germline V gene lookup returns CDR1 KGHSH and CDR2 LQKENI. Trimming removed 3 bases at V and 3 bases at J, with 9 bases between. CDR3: CASSPVTNYEQYF. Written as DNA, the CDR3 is TGTGCCAGCTCACCTGTGACAAACTACGAGCAGTACTTC.

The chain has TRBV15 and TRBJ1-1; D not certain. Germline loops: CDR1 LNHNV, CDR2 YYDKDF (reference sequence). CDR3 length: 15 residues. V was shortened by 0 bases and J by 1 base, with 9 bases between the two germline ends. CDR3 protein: CATSRDFSANTEAFF. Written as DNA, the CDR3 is TGTGCCACCAGCAGAGATTTTTCTGCGAACACTGAAGCTTTCTTT.

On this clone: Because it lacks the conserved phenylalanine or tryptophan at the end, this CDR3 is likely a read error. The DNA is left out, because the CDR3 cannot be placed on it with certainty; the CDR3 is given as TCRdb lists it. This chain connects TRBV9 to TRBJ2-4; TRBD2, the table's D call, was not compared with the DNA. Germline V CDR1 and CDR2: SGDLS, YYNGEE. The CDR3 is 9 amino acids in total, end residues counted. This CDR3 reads CASSLTGIC.

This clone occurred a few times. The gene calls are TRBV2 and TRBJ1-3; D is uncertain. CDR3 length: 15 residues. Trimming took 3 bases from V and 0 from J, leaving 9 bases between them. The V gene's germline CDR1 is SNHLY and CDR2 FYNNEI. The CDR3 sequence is CASSEATFSGNTIYF. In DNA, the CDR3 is TGTGCCAGCAGTGAGGCCACCTTCTCTGGAAACACCATATATTTT.

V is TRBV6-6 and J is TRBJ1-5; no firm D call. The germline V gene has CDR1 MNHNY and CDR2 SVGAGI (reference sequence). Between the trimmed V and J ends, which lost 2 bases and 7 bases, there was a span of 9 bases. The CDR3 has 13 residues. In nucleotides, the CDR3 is TGTGCCAGCAGTTACAGTCCTGGACAGCCCCAGCATTTT. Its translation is CASSYSPGQPQHF.